This T cell receptor (beta chain) was identified in a study of graft-versus-host responses after intestinal transplantation. Study background: Those transplanted obtained multivisceral, liver-intestinal, or isolated intestinal grafts. For approximately three years after anti-thymocyte globulin induction, all recipients took tacrolimus and steroids.

Germline-derived CDR1 and CDR2 are GTSNPN and SVGIG (reference sequence). This CDR3 is 19 amino acids long. V lost 0 bases, J lost 2 bases, and 13 bases stayed unmatched. Broader study findings: Early post-transplant HvG declines showed an association with peak circulating GvH clone levels. GvH clones surfaced in recipient marrow, some emerging earlier in ileum or blood.

Libraries were prepared by immunoSEQ multiplex PCR; TCRdb keeps only in-frame clonotypes and omits some of them. The sample lists about 82,000 clones, 90% to 95% seen once, with less than 0.1% in the top ten. With regard to this clone: Its antigen is unidentified.

This rearrangement joins TRBV30 to TRBJ2-5; 12 nucleotides agree with TRBD2. The sequence derives from a human donor who received an intestinal transplant. The sample in question was unstimulated CD4+ T cells sorted from spleen or lymph node cells, obtained before intestinal transplant. CDR3 protein: CAWSVRPLLAGGIQETQYF. DNA of the CDR3: TGTGCCTGGAGTGTACGCCCCTTACTAGCGGGGGGCATACAAGAGACCCAGTACTTC.